Listed below are T cell receptor beta chains from one sample, sequenced in a study of cytomegalovirus exposure and HLA in healthy donors. Clones were sequenced by immunoSEQ multiplex PCR, and TCRdb holds only the in-frame ones, with some missing. This table lists 25,000 to 35,000 clones. Sequencing was done on a sample of PBMCs. Receptors were obtained from a woman aged 40 to 50 in good health and CMV-seropositive. The CDR3 runs from the conserved cysteine through the conserved F or W. Each record gives: V gene, D gene, J gene, CDR3 protein, CDR3 DNA. The D gene is left open where the match is weak.

V: TRBV7-9
D: TRBD1
J: TRBJ1-4
CDR3: CASSLATGGREKLFF
DNA: TGTGCCAGCAGCTTAGCGACAGGGGGGCGTGAAAAACTGTTTTTT

V: TRBV7-3
D: TRBD1
J: TRBJ1-1
CDR3: CASSPTGTGGTEAFF
DNA: TGTGCCAGCAGCCCGACAGGGACAGGGGGGACTGAAGCTTTCTTT

V: TRBV10-3
D: NA
J: TRBJ2-7
CDR3: CAISGATYEQYF
DNA: TGTGCCATCAGTGGCGCCACCTACGAGCAGTACTTC

V: TRBV2
D: TRBD2
J: TRBJ2-3
CDR3: CASSVQRGSTDTQYF
DNA: TGTGCCAGCAGTGTACAGCGGGGCAGCACAGATACGCAGTATTTT

V: TRBV6-5
D: TRBD1
J: TRBJ2-7
CDR3: CASSYRRQGVYEQYF
DNA: TGTGCCAGCAGTTACCGTCGACAGGGAGTCTACGAGCAGTACTTC

V: TRBV4-1
D: NA
J: TRBJ2-1
CDR3: CASSQDTYNEQFF
DNA: TGCGCCAGCAGCCAAGATACTTATAATGAGCAGTTCTTC

V: TRBV30
D: TRBD1
J: TRBJ2-5
CDR3: CAWSTGQTQYF
DNA: TGTGCCTGGTCGACAGGGCAGACCCAGTACTTC

V: TRBV6-5
D: NA
J: TRBJ2-2
CDR3: CASNRQNTGELFF
DNA: TGTGCCAGCAATAGACAGAACACCGGGGAGCTGTTTTTT

V: TRBV2
D: NA
J: TRBJ2-3
CDR3: CASRAEEDTQYF
DNA: TGTGCCAGCAGGGCGGAAGAGGATACGCAGTATTTT

V: TRBV4-1
D: NA
J: TRBJ2-1
CDR3: CASSRGVYNEQFF
DNA: TGCGCCAGCAGTCGGGGTGTTTACAATGAGCAGTTCTTC

V: TRBV10-3
D: NA
J: TRBJ1-5
CDR3: CAARGGGHQPQHF
DNA: TGTGCCGCCCGAGGGGGGGGCCATCAGCCCCAGCATTTT

V: TRBV28
D: NA
J: TRBJ1-4
CDR3: CASSFPSTGFEKLFF
DNA: TGTGCCAGCAGTTTCCCTTCGACAGGTTTTGAAAAACTGTTTTTT

V: TRBV9
D: NA
J: TRBJ2-7
CDR3: CASSVGGGGIAYEQYF
DNA: TGTGCCAGCAGCGTAGGAGGTGGGGGGATCGCCTACGAGCAGTACTTC

V: TRBV30
D: TRBD2
J: TRBJ2-7
CDR3: CAGSVLGLAGAMQYF
DNA: TGTGCCGGGAGTGTACTAGGACTAGCGGGAGCAATGCAGTACTTC

V: TRBV30
D: TRBD1
J: TRBJ1-5
CDR3: CAWDLTGGTQPQHF
DNA: TGTGCCTGGGACCTCACAGGGGGCACTCAGCCCCAGCATTTT

V: TRBV6-1
D: NA
J: TRBJ2-7
CDR3: CASSEWGVGEQYF
DNA: TGTGCCAGCAGTGAATGGGGGGTTGGCGAGCAGTACTTC

V: TRBV2
D: NA
J: TRBJ1-5
CDR3: CASSLDGNQPQHF
DNA: TGTGCCAGCAGCCTAGACGGCAATCAGCCCCAGCATTTT

V: TRBV7-9
D: TRBD1
J: TRBJ2-1
CDR3: CASSSTGNVDEQFF
DNA: TGTGCCAGCAGCTCGACAGGGAACGTGGATGAGCAGTTCTTC

V: TRBV28
D: NA
J: TRBJ1-1
CDR3: CASSLRRSMNTEAFF
DNA: TGTGCCAGCAGTTTGAGGCGTTCGATGAACACTGAAGCTTTCTTT

V: TRBV7-3
D: NA
J: TRBJ2-2
CDR3: CASSSTSNTGELFF
DNA: TGTGCCAGCAGCTCGACATCGAACACCGGGGAGCTGTTTTTT

V: TRBV29-1
D: NA
J: TRBJ1-1
CDR3: CSVAPLAEAFF
DNA: TGCAGCGTAGCCCCACTCGCTGAAGCTTTCTTT

V: TRBV9
D: NA
J: TRBJ2-1
CDR3: CASSVDVGYYNEQFF
DNA: TGTGCCAGCAGCGTAGACGTCGGGTATTACAATGAGCAGTTCTTC

V: TRBV13
D: NA
J: TRBJ1-5
CDR3: CASSLGGASNQPQHF
DNA: TGTGCCAGCAGCTTAGGGGGAGCCTCCAATCAGCCCCAGCATTTT

V: TRBV4-1
D: NA
J: TRBJ2-7
CDR3: CASSQDDTDGYEQYF
DNA: TGCGCCAGCAGCCAAGATGATACTGATGGCTACGAGCAGTACTTC

V: TRBV7-9
D: TRBD2
J: TRBJ2-1
CDR3: CASSWEAGEGVEQFF
DNA: TGTGCCAGCAGCTGGGAAGCGGGAGAAGGAGTTGAGCAGTTCTTC

V: TRBV5-6
D: NA
J: TRBJ2-1
CDR3: CASSGGSSSYNEQFF
DNA: TGTGCCAGCAGCGGGGGGAGCAGCTCCTACAATGAGCAGTTCTTC

V: TRBV27
D: TRBD1
J: TRBJ2-7
CDR3: CASSLIRDRAYEQYF
DNA: TGTGCCAGCAGTCTAATCCGGGACAGGGCTTACGAGCAGTACTTC

V: TRBV7-2
D: NA
J: TRBJ1-5
CDR3: CASSGGNQPQHF
DNA: TGTGCCAGCAGTGGAGGGAATCAGCCCCAGCATTTT

V: TRBV19
D: NA
J: TRBJ1-5
CDR3: CASRAFFGNQPQHF
DNA: TGTGCCAGTAGGGCCTTCTTCGGCAATCAGCCCCAGCATTTT

V: TRBV30
D: NA
J: TRBJ1-1
CDR3: CAWSVEWSEAFF
DNA: TGTGCCTGGAGTGTAGAGTGGTCTGAAGCTTTCTTT

V: TRBV5-4
D: NA
J: TRBJ2-3
CDR3: CASSSGGHRPTDTQYF
DNA: TGTGCCAGCAGCTCGGGGGGCCATAGGCCCACAGATACGCAGTATTTT

V: TRBV5-6
D: NA
J: TRBJ2-3
CDR3: CASSHADTQYF
DNA: TGTGCCAGCAGCCATGCAGATACGCAGTATTTT

V: TRBV5-1
D: TRBD2
J: TRBJ2-1
CDR3: CASSFGLAGVFNEQFF
DNA: TGCGCCAGCAGCTTTGGGCTAGCGGGAGTCTTTAATGAGCAGTTCTTC

V: TRBV20-1
D: NA
J: TRBJ2-2
CDR3: CSARRLIAVFF
DNA: TGCAGTGCTAGACGACTTATCGCGGTGTTTTTT

V: TRBV2
D: TRBD2
J: TRBJ2-3
CDR3: CASSDGTSGLTDTQYF
DNA: TGTGCCAGCAGTGACGGTACTAGCGGACTCACAGATACGCAGTATTTT

V: TRBV4-2
D: NA
J: TRBJ1-5
CDR3: CASSQSTVAQPQHF
DNA: TGTGCCAGCAGCCAAAGTACAGTGGCCCAGCCCCAGCATTTT

V: TRBV28
D: NA
J: TRBJ1-1
CDR3: CASSSTVPNTEAFF
DNA: TGTGCCAGCAGTTCGACAGTCCCGAACACTGAAGCTTTCTTT

V: TRBV29-1
D: TRBD2
J: TRBJ2-7
CDR3: CSVAGLDLTYEQYF
DNA: TGCAGCGTTGCGGGACTAGACCTTACCTACGAGCAGTACTTC

V: TRBV29-1
D: NA
J: TRBJ1-3
CDR3: CSHRDSGNTIYF
DNA: TGCAGCCACCGGGACTCTGGAAACACCATATATTTT

V: TRBV29-1
D: TRBD2
J: TRBJ2-1
CDR3: CSVVLGGGGNEQFF
DNA: TGCAGCGTTGTGCTTGGCGGGGGGGGCAATGAGCAGTTCTTC

V: TRBV9
D: NA
J: TRBJ1-2
CDR3: CASSVAPDYGYTF
DNA: TGTGCCAGCAGCGTAGCCCCGGACTATGGCTACACCTTC

V: TRBV15
D: NA
J: TRBJ2-6
CDR3: CATKRGRDSGANVLTF
DNA: TGTGCCACCAAAAGGGGGCGGGACTCTGGGGCCAACGTCCTGACTTTC

V: TRBV2
D: NA
J: TRBJ2-7
CDR3: CASREQGYEQYF
DNA: TGTGCCAGCAGGGAACAGGGCTACGAGCAGTACTTC

V: TRBV5-1
D: TRBD1
J: TRBJ1-1
CDR3: CASSLDRGSDTEAFF
DNA: TGCGCCAGCAGCTTGGACAGGGGATCGGACACTGAAGCTTTCTTT

V: TRBV30
D: TRBD1
J: TRBJ1-2
CDR3: CAWSDGQGAFYGYTF
DNA: TGTGCCTGGAGCGATGGACAGGGGGCGTTTTATGGCTACACCTTC

V: TRBV27
D: TRBD2
J: TRBJ2-7
CDR3: CASSPSGRTYEQYF
DNA: TGTGCCAGCAGTCCTAGCGGGAGGACCTACGAGCAGTACTTC

V: TRBV11-2
D: NA
J: TRBJ2-7
CDR3: CASSLGTLYEQYF
DNA: TGTGCCAGCAGCTTAGGGACTCTATACGAGCAGTACTTC

V: TRBV5-4
D: NA
J: TRBJ2-1
CDR3: CASSVDSNEQFF
DNA: TGTGCCAGCAGCGTGGACAGTAATGAGCAGTTCTTC

V: TRBV30
D: NA
J: TRBJ1-1
CDR3: CAVSGTGAFF
DNA: TGTGCAGTCAGTGGGACTGGGGCTTTCTTT

V: TRBV4-2
D: TRBD2
J: TRBJ2-3
CDR3: CASSDTSGRGIDTQYF
DNA: TGTGCCAGCAGCGATACTAGCGGGAGGGGCATAGATACGCAGTATTTT

V: TRBV7-9
D: NA
J: TRBJ2-4
CDR3: CASSPTGLQNIQYF
DNA: TGTGCCAGCAGCCCCACAGGGCTCCAGAACATTCAGTACTTC

V: TRBV6-4
D: TRBD1
J: TRBJ1-5
CDR3: CASSGIGTVFQPQHF
DNA: TGTGCCAGCTCGGGCATCGGGACAGTGTTTCAGCCCCAGCATTTT